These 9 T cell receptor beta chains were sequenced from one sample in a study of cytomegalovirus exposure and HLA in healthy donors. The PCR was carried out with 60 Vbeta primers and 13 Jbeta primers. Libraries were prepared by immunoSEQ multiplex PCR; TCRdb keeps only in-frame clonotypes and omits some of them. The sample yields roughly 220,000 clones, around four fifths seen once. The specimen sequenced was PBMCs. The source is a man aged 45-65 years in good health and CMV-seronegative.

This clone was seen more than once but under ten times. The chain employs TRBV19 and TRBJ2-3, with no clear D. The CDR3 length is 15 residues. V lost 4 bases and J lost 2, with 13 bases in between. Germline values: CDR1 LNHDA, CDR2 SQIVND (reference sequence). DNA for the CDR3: TGTGCCAGTAGTACCCAGGAACGCCACACAGATACGCAGTATTTT. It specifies CASSTQERHTDTQYF.

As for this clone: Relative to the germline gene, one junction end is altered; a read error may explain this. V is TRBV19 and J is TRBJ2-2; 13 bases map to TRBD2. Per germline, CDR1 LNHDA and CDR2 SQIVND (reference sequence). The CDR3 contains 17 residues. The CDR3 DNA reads TGTGCCAGCAGTATAGGGGGACTAGCGGGAAACACCGGGGAGCTGTTTTTT. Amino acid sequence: CASSIGGLAGNTGELFF.

CDR3 amino acids: CASGEGSGTSTDTQYF. The CDR3 DNA reads TGTGCCAGCGGGGAGGGCAGCGGGACGAGCACAGATACGCAGTATTTT. This sequence joins TRBV10-3 and TRBJ2-3; 7 bases agree with TRBD2. Germline assignment: CDR1 ENHRY and CDR2 SYGVKD. The length of the CDR3 is 16 residues. The J segment lost 0 bases and the V segment lost 10 bases, leaving 13 bases of the junction unmatched.

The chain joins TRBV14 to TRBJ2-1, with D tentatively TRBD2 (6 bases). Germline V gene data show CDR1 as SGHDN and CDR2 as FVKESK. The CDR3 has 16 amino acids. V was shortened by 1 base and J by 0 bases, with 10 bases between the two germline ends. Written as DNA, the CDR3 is TGTGCCAGCAGCCAAGGGGGGAGGAGCTCCTACAATGAGCAGTTCTTC. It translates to CASSQGGRSSYNEQFF.

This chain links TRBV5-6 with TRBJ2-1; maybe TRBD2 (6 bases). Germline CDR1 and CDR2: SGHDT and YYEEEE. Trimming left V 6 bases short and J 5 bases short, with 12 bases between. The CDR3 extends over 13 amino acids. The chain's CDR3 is CASNRDWNNEQFF. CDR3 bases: TGTGCCAGCAACCGGGACTGGAACAATGAGCAGTTCTTC.

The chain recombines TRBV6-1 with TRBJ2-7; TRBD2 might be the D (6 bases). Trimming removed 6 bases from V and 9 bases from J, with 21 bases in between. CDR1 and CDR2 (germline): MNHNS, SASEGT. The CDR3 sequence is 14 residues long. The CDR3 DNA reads TGTGCCAGCAGGGGCCCGGGGGTAAAGAGGGTGCAGTACTTC. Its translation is CASRGPGVKRVQYF.

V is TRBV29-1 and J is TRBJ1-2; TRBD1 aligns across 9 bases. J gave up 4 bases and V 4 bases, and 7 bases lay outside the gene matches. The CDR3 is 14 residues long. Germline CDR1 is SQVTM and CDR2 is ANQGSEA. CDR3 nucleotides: TGCAGCGTTGTGGGGGCGACAGGGGGCTATGGCTACACCTTC. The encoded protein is CSVVGATGGYGYTF. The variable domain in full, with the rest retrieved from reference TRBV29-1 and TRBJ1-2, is SAVISQKPSRDICQRGTSLTIQCQVDSQVTMMFWYRQQPGQSLTLIATANQGSEATYESGFVIDKFPISRPNLTFSTLTVSNMSPEDSSIYLCSVVGATGGYGYTFGSGTRLTVV.

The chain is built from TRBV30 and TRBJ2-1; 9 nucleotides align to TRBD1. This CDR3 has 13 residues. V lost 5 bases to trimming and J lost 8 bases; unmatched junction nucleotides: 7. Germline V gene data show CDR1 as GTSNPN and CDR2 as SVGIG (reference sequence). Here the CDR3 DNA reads TGTGCCTGGGGGGGGACAGGGAGGGATGAGCAGTTCTTC. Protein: CAWGGTGRDEQFF.

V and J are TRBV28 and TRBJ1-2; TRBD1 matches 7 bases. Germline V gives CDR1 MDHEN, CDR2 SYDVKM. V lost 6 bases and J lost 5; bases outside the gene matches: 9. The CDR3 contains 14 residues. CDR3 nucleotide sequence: TGTGCCAGCAGGATTTCCGGGACAGATTATGGCTACACCTTC. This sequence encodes CASRISGTDYGYTF.